This is a list of T cell receptor beta chains from one sample in a study of cytomegalovirus exposure and HLA in healthy donors. Produced via immunoSEQ multiplex PCR; TCRdb's table is partial and in-frame only. The table records over 100,000 clones, around 74% of them present only once. The sequenced material came from PBMCs. The receptors here all came from a man aged 25-45 years in good health and CMV-seropositive. Both conserved end residues are part of each CDR3. Each record gives: clone size, V gene, D gene, J gene, CDR3 protein, CDR3 DNA. D genes are given only for firm matches. Part of the rows lack a size; the others show once, few, many or a class for expanded clones.

clone size: NA
V gene: TRBV9
D gene: NA
J gene: TRBJ1-3
CDR3 protein: CASSVGGQREAGNTIYF
CDR3 DNA: TGTGCCAGCAGCGTAGGAGGTCAGAGGGAGGCAGGAAACACCATATATTTT

clone size: once
V gene: TRBV7-9
D gene: NA
J gene: TRBJ2-5
CDR3 protein: CSWVTGETQYF
CDR3 DNA: TGTTCTTGGGTGACAGGAGAGACCCAGTACTTC

clone size: NA
V gene: TRBV12-5
D gene: NA
J gene: TRBJ2-3
CDR3 protein: CASGTGGLGTDTQYF
CDR3 DNA: TGTGCTAGTGGGACAGGAGGTCTCGGCACAGATACGCAGTATTTT

clone size: NA
V gene: TRBV18
D gene: TRBD1
J gene: TRBJ2-5
CDR3 protein: CASWDSDSETQYF
CDR3 DNA: TGTGCCAGCTGGGACAGTGACTCAGAGACCCAGTACTTC

clone size: few
V gene: TRBV11-2
D gene: NA
J gene: TRBJ2-7
CDR3 protein: CASSLGRADEQYF
CDR3 DNA: TGTGCCAGCAGCTTAGGCAGGGCCGACGAGCAGTACTTC

clone size: NA
V gene: TRBV7-9
D gene: NA
J gene: TRBJ1-2
CDR3 protein: CASSLRGSYGYTF
CDR3 DNA: TGTGCCAGCAGCTTAAGAGGGTCCTATGGCTACACCTTC

clone size: NA
V gene: TRBV5-4
D gene: TRBD1
J gene: TRBJ1-2
CDR3 protein: CASSPDRGNYGYTF
CDR3 DNA: TGTGCCAGCAGCCCCGACAGGGGGAACTATGGCTACACCTTC

clone size: NA
V gene: TRBV7-8
D gene: NA
J gene: TRBJ1-1
CDR3 protein: CASSLVWAGMSHSEAFF
CDR3 DNA: TGTGCCAGCAGCTTAGTTTGGGCAGGGATGTCGCACTCTGAAGCTTTCTTT

clone size: NA
V gene: TRBV2
D gene: NA
J gene: TRBJ2-5
CDR3 protein: CASSSNARETQYF
CDR3 DNA: TGTGCCAGCAGTTCTAACGCTAGGGAGACCCAGTACTTC

clone size: once
V gene: TRBV5-1
D gene: TRBD1
J gene: TRBJ2-5
CDR3 protein: CASSLEQGARQSETQYF
CDR3 DNA: TGCGCCAGCAGCTTGGAGCAGGGGGCGAGACAGTCGGAGACCCAGTACTTC

clone size: NA
V gene: TRBV4-1
D gene: NA
J gene: TRBJ2-7
CDR3 protein: CASSPSGYEQYF
CDR3 DNA: TGCGCCAGCAGCCCCTCGGGGTACGAGCAGTACTTC

clone size: few
V gene: TRBV4-2
D gene: NA
J gene: TRBJ2-3
CDR3 protein: CASSQDDRGSMDTQYF
CDR3 DNA: TGTGCCAGCAGCCAAGATGATCGGGGGAGCATGGATACGCAGTATTTT

clone size: NA
V gene: TRBV7-6
D gene: NA
J gene: TRBJ2-7
CDR3 protein: CASSLLDSPYEQYF
CDR3 DNA: TGTGCCAGCAGCCTGTTGGACAGTCCCTACGAGCAGTACTTC

clone size: NA
V gene: TRBV29-1
D gene: NA
J gene: TRBJ2-4
CDR3 protein: CSVEGGQKVQYF
CDR3 DNA: TGCAGCGTTGAGGGGGGGCAGAAGGTTCAGTACTTC

clone size: once
V gene: TRBV9
D gene: NA
J gene: TRBJ2-5
CDR3 protein: CASSALDRWGTQYF
CDR3 DNA: TGTGCCAGCAGCGCCCTCGACAGGTGGGGGACCCAGTACTTC

clone size: many
V gene: TRBV7-5
D gene: NA
J gene: TRBJ1-1
CDR3 protein: CARSLGAGNTEAFF
CDR3 DNA: TGTGCCAGAAGCTTAGGGGCAGGAAACACTGAAGCTTTCTTT

clone size: NA
V gene: TRBV19
D gene: NA
J gene: TRBJ2-1
CDR3 protein: CASSISVALNEQFF
CDR3 DNA: TGTGCCAGTAGTATATCGGTAGCCCTCAATGAGCAGTTCTTC

clone size: NA
V gene: TRBV2
D gene: TRBD1
J gene: TRBJ2-2
CDR3 protein: CASSRQGNTGELFF
CDR3 DNA: TGTGCCAGCAGTCGACAGGGGAACACCGGGGAGCTGTTTTTT

clone size: NA
V gene: TRBV5-1
D gene: NA
J gene: TRBJ2-7
CDR3 protein: CASSLGQGHSYEQYF
CDR3 DNA: TGCGCCAGCAGCTTGGGGCAGGGCCATTCCTACGAGCAGTACTTC

clone size: NA
V gene: TRBV19
D gene: TRBD1
J gene: TRBJ2-1
CDR3 protein: CASSTNRGNEQFF
CDR3 DNA: TGTGCCAGTAGTACGAACAGGGGAAATGAGCAGTTCTTC

clone size: few
V gene: TRBV6-5
D gene: NA
J gene: TRBJ1-1
CDR3 protein: CASSSPAVTEAFF
CDR3 DNA: TGTGCCAGCAGTTCCCCCGCGGTGACTGAAGCTTTCTTT

clone size: NA
V gene: TRBV23-1
D gene: TRBD1
J gene: TRBJ1-6
CDR3 protein: CASKARGTDNSPLHF
CDR3 DNA: TGCGCCAGCAAGGCTCGGGGGACAGATAATTCACCCCTCCACTTT

clone size: NA
V gene: TRBV5-1
D gene: NA
J gene: TRBJ2-7
CDR3 protein: CASSLYLNLDEQYF
CDR3 DNA: TGCGCCAGCAGCCTTTACCTAAACCTAGACGAGCAGTACTTC

clone size: NA
V gene: TRBV5-1
D gene: TRBD1
J gene: TRBJ1-2
CDR3 protein: CASSLAGQGLDGYTF
CDR3 DNA: TGCGCCAGCAGCTTGGCAGGACAGGGCTTGGATGGCTACACCTTC

clone size: NA
V gene: TRBV7-3
D gene: TRBD2
J gene: TRBJ2-1
CDR3 protein: CASSATSGGAVYNEQFF
CDR3 DNA: TGTGCCAGCAGCGCTACTAGCGGGGGGGCGGTCTACAATGAGCAGTTCTTC

clone size: many
V gene: TRBV30
D gene: NA
J gene: TRBJ1-6
CDR3 protein: CAWSVPGAFNSPLHF
CDR3 DNA: TGTGCCTGGAGTGTACCAGGGGCGTTTAATTCACCCCTCCACTTT

clone size: NA
V gene: TRBV4-2
D gene: NA
J gene: TRBJ1-6
CDR3 protein: CASSQPGRPVQETLHF
CDR3 DNA: TGTGCCAGCAGCCAGCCCGGCAGGCCCGTGCAAGAGACCCTCCACTTT

clone size: NA
V gene: TRBV10-3
D gene: TRBD1
J gene: TRBJ2-7
CDR3 protein: CAISESGQGTYEQYF
CDR3 DNA: TGTGCCATCAGTGAGTCAGGACAGGGGACCTACGAGCAGTACTTC

clone size: NA
V gene: TRBV18
D gene: NA
J gene: TRBJ1-1
CDR3 protein: CASSPISNTEAFF
CDR3 DNA: TGTGCCAGCTCACCTATAAGCAACACTGAAGCTTTCTTT

clone size: NA
V gene: TRBV5-4
D gene: NA
J gene: TRBJ2-3
CDR3 protein: CASSLGAGTDTQYF
CDR3 DNA: TGTGCCAGCAGCCTGGGTGCGGGAACAGATACGCAGTATTTT

clone size: once
V gene: TRBV7-6
D gene: NA
J gene: TRBJ1-4
CDR3 protein: CASSQSRNEELFF
CDR3 DNA: TGTGCCAGCAGCCAGTCTCGAAATGAAGAACTGTTTTTT

clone size: NA
V gene: TRBV28
D gene: TRBD1
J gene: TRBJ1-2
CDR3 protein: CASSLGDRGGYTF
CDR3 DNA: TGTGCCAGCAGTTTGGGAGACAGGGGCGGCTACACCTTC

clone size: NA
V gene: TRBV10-1
D gene: TRBD2
J gene: TRBJ2-3
CDR3 protein: CASSPGTSGGTSTDTQYF
CDR3 DNA: TGCGCCAGCAGTCCCGGGACTAGCGGGGGAACCAGCACAGATACGCAGTATTTT

clone size: NA
V gene: TRBV7-2
D gene: NA
J gene: TRBJ2-2
CDR3 protein: CASRLTGRAGELFF
CDR3 DNA: TGTGCCAGCAGACTAACAGGGAGGGCCGGGGAGCTGTTTTTT

clone size: NA
V gene: TRBV28
D gene: NA
J gene: TRBJ1-6
CDR3 protein: CASSNLEYSPLHF
CDR3 DNA: TGTGCCAGCAGCAATTTAGAGTATTCACCCCTCCACTTT

clone size: NA
V gene: TRBV6-4
D gene: NA
J gene: TRBJ2-3
CDR3 protein: CASSDSSVDTQYF
CDR3 DNA: TGTGCCAGCAGTGACTCATCCGTCGATACGCAGTATTTT

clone size: once
V gene: TRBV7-9
D gene: NA
J gene: TRBJ2-7
CDR3 protein: CSSSLDSYEQYF
CDR3 DNA: TGTTCCAGCAGCTTAGATAGTTACGAGCAGTACTTC

clone size: NA
V gene: TRBV28
D gene: NA
J gene: TRBJ1-1
CDR3 protein: CASSSGGVDTEAFF
CDR3 DNA: TGTGCCAGCAGTTCGGGGGGCGTTGACACTGAAGCTTTCTTT

clone size: NA
V gene: TRBV2
D gene: NA
J gene: TRBJ1-6
CDR3 protein: CANTRQSYNSPLHF
CDR3 DNA: TGTGCCAACACGAGACAGTCTTATAATTCACCCCTCCACTTT

clone size: NA
V gene: TRBV6-5
D gene: NA
J gene: TRBJ1-4
CDR3 protein: CASSYNRVEKLFF
CDR3 DNA: TGTGCCAGCAGTTACAACAGAGTTGAAAAACTGTTTTTT

clone size: NA
V gene: TRBV15
D gene: NA
J gene: TRBJ1-2
CDR3 protein: CATSRDTGLADGYPF
CDR3 DNA: TGTGCCACCAGCAGAGATACAGGGTTGGCGGATGGCTACCCCTTC

clone size: NA
V gene: TRBV2
D gene: NA
J gene: TRBJ2-7
CDR3 protein: CASSATQDYEQYF
CDR3 DNA: TGTGCCAGCAGCGCCACACAGGACTACGAGCAGTACTTC

clone size: NA
V gene: TRBV6-1
D gene: TRBD1
J gene: TRBJ1-1
CDR3 protein: CASSPLTGANTEAFF
CDR3 DNA: TGTGCCAGCAGTCCTTTGACAGGGGCGAACACTGAAGCTTTCTTT

clone size: NA
V gene: TRBV2
D gene: NA
J gene: TRBJ1-1
CDR3 protein: CASIKGHNTEAFF
CDR3 DNA: TGTGCCAGCATCAAAGGACATAACACTGAAGCTTTCTTT

clone size: NA
V gene: TRBV19
D gene: NA
J gene: TRBJ2-5
CDR3 protein: CASSPRRDETQYF
CDR3 DNA: TGTGCCAGTAGTCCGCGGCGGGATGAGACCCAGTACTTC

clone size: NA
V gene: TRBV2
D gene: NA
J gene: TRBJ1-1
CDR3 protein: CAIQQGVNTEAFF
CDR3 DNA: TGTGCCATTCAACAGGGAGTTAACACTGAAGCTTTCTTT

clone size: once
V gene: TRBV30
D gene: NA
J gene: TRBJ2-7
CDR3 protein: CAWSEAGEGEQYF
CDR3 DNA: TGTGCCTGGAGTGAGGCCGGAGAAGGCGAGCAGTACTTC